Following are 28 T cell receptor beta chains from one sample sequenced in a study of siplizumab effects on memory and regulatory T cells. Some clones are missing from TCRdb's copy, which holds only in-frame ones; the method was immunoSEQ multiplex PCR. Among under 85,000 clones listed, approximately 88% were seen once. The sequenced material came from Tregs sorted from blood. These receptors all come from a human donor in good health.

This chain links TRBV28 with TRBJ2-7, with D possibly matching TRBD1 (6 bases). Germline CDR1 reads MDHEN; CDR2 reads SYDVKM. This CDR3 has 14 residues. The V and J ends lost 4 bases and 1 base respectively, with 11 bases between them. CDR3 amino acids: CASSYGTRSYEQYF. Written as DNA, the CDR3 is TGTGCCAGCAGTTACGGGACACGTTCCTACGAGCAGTACTTC.

The chain carries TRBV28 and TRBJ2-3, with 12 nucleotides matching TRBD1. Germline CDR1 MDHEN, CDR2 SYDVKM. The CDR3 covers 15 residues. V was pared by 6 bases and J by 7 bases, with 8 bases of the junction left unmatched. CDR3 protein: CASSLGTGGKNTQYF. In DNA form, the CDR3 reads TGTGCCAGCAGCCTCGGGACAGGGGGCAAAAATACGCAGTATTTT.

CDR3 DNA: TGCGCCAGCAGCAGGGGGACAGGGAGCTACGAGCAGTACTTC. Protein sequence: CASSRGTGSYEQYF. The chain couples TRBV5-1 to TRBJ2-7; TRBD1 aligns across 9 bases. The trim removed 4 bases at V and 3 bases at J, leaving 5 bases unmatched. This CDR3 is 14 amino acids long. Germline loops: CDR1 SGHRS, CDR2 YFSETQ. Full variable domain (outside the CDR3, taken from reference TRBV5-1 and TRBJ2-7): KAGVTQTPRYLIKTRGQQVTLSCSPISGHRSVSWYQQTPGQGLQFLFEYFSETQRNKGNFPGRFSGRQFSNSRSEMNVSTLELGDSALYLCASSRGTGSYEQYFGPGTRLTVT.

V and J are TRBV5-6 and TRBJ1-1, with TRBD1 identical over 8 bases. This CDR3 has 13 residues. The V segment lost 4 bases and the J segment 6 bases; nucleotides outside the gene matches: 5. Germline values: CDR1 SGHDT, CDR2 YYEEEE. CDR3 nucleotide sequence: TGTGCCAGCAGCCTCGGACAGGGACCTGAAGCTTTCTTT. This translates into CASSLGQGPEAFF.

The chain is built from TRBV4-2 and TRBJ2-2; TRBD2 aligns across 7 bases. Unmatched junction bases numbered 6, after V lost 0 bases and J lost 5 bases. The CDR3 extends over 16 amino acids. The germline gives CDR1 LGHNA, CDR2 YNFKEQ. This CDR3 reads CASSQDISGMTGELFF. The DNA for the CDR3 is TGTGCCAGCAGCCAAGATATCAGCGGGATGACCGGGGAGCTGTTTTTT.

V is TRBV2 and J is TRBJ1-4; the match to TRBD1 covers 7 bases. V lost 5 bases and J lost 7; bases outside the gene matches: 7. In germline, CDR1 is SNHLY, CDR2 FYNNEI. The CDR3 covers 14 residues. Written as DNA, the CDR3 is TGTGCCAGCAGTCCGAGGGGGCTGAGTGAAAAACTGTTTTTT. Translating it yields CASSPRGLSEKLFF. Complete variable domain (other parts from reference TRBV2 and TRBJ1-4): EPEVTQTPSHQVTQMGQEVILRCVPISNHLYFYWYRQILGQKVEFLVSFYNNEISEKSEIFDDQFSVERPDGSNFTLKIRSTKLEDSAMYFCASSPRGLSEKLFFGSGTQLSVL.

This rearrangement joins TRBV18 to TRBJ2-1, with a possible D match to TRBD1 (6 bases). The V end lost 3 bases, the J end lost 6 bases, and 15 bases lay between the germline ends. Germline CDR1 reads KGHSH; CDR2 reads LQKENI. The CDR3 covers 15 residues. The CDR3, as DNA: TGTGCCAGCTCACCTCCGGACAGACTGAGCAATGAGCAGTTCTTC. Translating gives CASSPPDRLSNEQFF.

Only one count was recorded for this clone. The chain uses TRBV18 and TRBJ1-1; D not certain. V was pared by 1 base and J by 0 bases, with 9 bases between. CDR3 length equals 15 residues. Germline V gene lookup returns CDR1 KGHSH and CDR2 LQKENI. The DNA of the CDR3 is TGTGCCAGCTCACCACGGCTGAGTATGAACACTGAAGCTTTCTTT. Translated: CASSPRLSMNTEAFF. Variable domain in full (rest from reference TRBV18 and TRBJ1-1): NAGVMQNPRHLVRRRGQEARLRCSPMKGHSHVYWYRQLPEEGLKFMVYLQKENIIDESGMPKERFSAEFPKEGPSILRIQQVVRGDSAAYFCASSPRLSMNTEAFFGQGTRLTVV.

The chain employs TRBV7-2 and TRBJ2-1; no reliable D call. CDR1 is SGHTA and CDR2 is FQGNSA in the germline V gene. Trimming cost V 2 bases and J 9 bases, with 11 bases left between them. The CDR3 loop spans 13 amino acids. This CDR3 is CASSLTATTEQFF. In DNA, the CDR3 is TGTGCCAGCAGCTTAACGGCGACCACTGAGCAGTTCTTC.

CDR3 amino acids: CASSPNDYNEQFF. The CDR3 DNA reads TGTGCCAGCAGCCCCAACGACTACAATGAGCAGTTCTTC. The genes are TRBV2 and TRBJ2-1; no definite D call. The CDR3 is made up of 13 amino acids. Germline V gene data show CDR1 as SNHLY and CDR2 as FYNNEI. V was shortened by 6 bases and J by 3 bases, with 9 bases between the two germline ends.

The count of this clone is one. V gene TRBV10-1 combines with J gene TRBJ2-3; a possible D gene is TRBD2 (6 bases). The CDR3 spans 15 residues. CDR1 and CDR2 from the germline V gene are WNHNN and SYGVQD (reference sequence). V shed 4 bases and J shed 6 bases, with 17 bases lying between them. The CDR3 protein is CASSGVGLKVDTQYF. CDR3 coding DNA: TGCGCCAGCAGTGGTGTCGGACTAAAAGTGGATACGCAGTATTTT.

This clone was observed once. This rearrangement joins TRBV19 to TRBJ1-1; D uncertain. The CDR3 runs to 13 residues. V lost 3 bases and J 2 bases, leaving 7 bases between the germline ends. Germline CDR1 is LNHDA and CDR2 is SQIVND (reference sequence). The chain's CDR3 is CASSIKPNTEAFF. For the CDR3, the DNA is TGTGCCAGTAGTATTAAGCCAAACACTGAAGCTTTCTTT.

J is TRBJ2-2 and V is TRBV9; 8 positions agree with TRBD1. V lost 4 bases, J lost 4 bases, and 15 bases stayed unmatched. The germline V gene encodes CDR1 SGDLS and CDR2 YYNGEE. The CDR3 length is 18 residues. The CDR3 nucleotides read TGTGCCAGCAGCTTAGGGACAGGAACCTTTCTTTCCACCGGGGAGCTGTTTTTT. This translates into CASSLGTGTFLSTGELFF.

This sequence joins TRBV5-1 and TRBJ1-1; a weak D match, TRBD1 (6 bases). Germline V gene sequence: CDR1 SGHRS, CDR2 YFSETQ. Trimming removed 0 bases from V and 1 base from J, with 10 bases in between. The CDR3 loop spans 15 amino acids. CDR3 in amino acids: CASSLVTGRNTEAFF. The CDR3 region has the DNA TGCGCCAGCAGCTTGGTTACAGGGAGGAACACTGAAGCTTTCTTT.

V and J are TRBV11-2 and TRBJ2-3; D call uncertain. CDR1 is SGHAT, CDR2 FQNNGV, per germline. There are 15 residues in the CDR3. Trimming took off 1 base at V and 1 base at J, with 9 bases between the two ends. The CDR3 spells CASSLVGIGTDTQYF. The CDR3 nucleotides are TGTGCCAGCAGCTTAGTTGGTATAGGCACAGATACGCAGTATTTT. The full variable domain, its missing parts supplied by reference TRBV11-2 and TRBJ2-3, is EAGVAQSPRYKIIEKRQSVAFWCNPISGHATLYWYQQILGQGPKLLIQFQNNGVVDDSQLPKDRFSAERLKGVDSTLKIQPAKLEDSAVYLCASSLVGIGTDTQYFGPGTRLTVL.

The CDR3 loop is CASRVTGMNTEAFF. The CDR3 bases are TGTGCCAGCAGAGTAACAGGGATGAACACTGAAGCTTTCTTT. The chain links TRBV6-6 to TRBJ1-1; perhaps TRBD1 as D (6 bases). The germline V gene encodes CDR1 MNHNY and CDR2 SVGAGI (reference sequence). The CDR3 spans 14 residues. Trimming stripped 6 bases from V and 0 bases from J, with 11 bases between.

The chain couples TRBV7-2 to TRBJ2-1; maybe TRBD2 (6 bases). CDR3 length equals 14 residues. Deletions cut 5 bases from V and 12 bases from J, with 20 bases between. CDR1 is SGHTA, CDR2 FQGNSA, per germline. CDR3 residues: CASSQTGLVKGQFF. DNA for the CDR3: TGTGCCAGCAGCCAAACGGGACTCGTCAAGGGGCAGTTCTTC.

The genes are TRBV10-3 and TRBJ2-3; perhaps D is TRBD1 or TRBD2 (5 bases each). V was cut by 6 bases and J by 0 bases, with 10 bases left in between. CDR3 length: 14 amino acids. Germline V gives CDR1 ENHRY, CDR2 SYGVKD. Here the CDR3 reads CAISRDDSTDTQYF. The CDR3 DNA follows: TGTGCCATCAGCCGGGACGATAGCACAGATACGCAGTATTTT.

V gene TRBV11-1 combines with J gene TRBJ2-1; no definite D call. Germline CDR1 and CDR2: SGHAT and FQDESV (reference sequence). V was cut by 4 bases and J by 10 bases, with 17 bases left in between. This CDR3 comprises 14 residues. The CDR3 DNA follows: TGTGCCAGCAGCTACACACTGAAGGCCCAGGAGCAGTTCTTC. Translating it yields CASSYTLKAQEQFF.

V is TRBV28 and J is TRBJ2-5; D not certain. Deletions cut 3 bases from V and 1 base from J, with 9 bases between. The CDR3 extends over 14 amino acids. Germline assignment: CDR1 MDHEN and CDR2 SYDVKM. Here the CDR3 DNA reads TGTGCCAGCAGTTTTTTCAGCAGCCAAGAGACCCAGTACTTC. Amino acid sequence: CASSFFSSQETQYF. Together with reference TRBV28 and TRBJ2-5, the CDR3 gives the full variable domain: DVKVTQSSRYLVKRTGEKVFLECVQDMDHENMFWYRQDPGLGLRLIYFSYDVKMKEKGDIPEGYSVSREKKERFSLILESASTNQTSMYLCASSFFSSQETQYFGPGTRLLVL.

The V call is TRBV5-1, the J call TRBJ2-2; D tentatively reads TRBD1 or TRBD2 (5 bases each). The V end was cut by 5 bases, the J end by 7 bases, with 15 bases between. CDR3 size: 14 residues. In germline, CDR1 is SGHRS, CDR2 YFSETQ. CDR3 amino acids: CASSFGTRGGELFF. As DNA, the CDR3 is TGCGCCAGCAGTTTCGGCACTAGGGGCGGGGAGCTGTTTTTT.

The V call is TRBV9, the J call TRBJ2-7; 10 bases align to TRBD2. Germline values: CDR1 SGDLS, CDR2 YYNGEE. Trimming cost V 0 bases and J 7 bases; bases outside gene matches: 4. There are 14 residues in the CDR3. The CDR3 spells CASSVVSSGGEQYF. CDR3 nucleotide sequence: TGTGCCAGCAGCGTAGTTAGTAGCGGGGGGGAGCAGTACTTC.

The gene calls are TRBV5-1 and TRBJ2-1; 10 bases agree with TRBD2. The CDR3 spans 13 residues. Germline values: CDR1 SGHRS, CDR2 YFSETQ. Germline trimming cut 5 bases from V and 9 bases from J; bases unmatched to any gene: 5. In DNA form, the CDR3 reads TGCGCCAGCAGTAAAGCGGGGGGGCGTGAGCAGTTCTTC. Amino acids: CASSKAGGREQFF.

This clone has a single count. Other DNA sequences in this specimen translate into the identical CDR3. The chain uses TRBV2 and TRBJ1-5; no definite D call. The germline CDR1 and CDR2 sequences are SNHLY and FYNNEI. The CDR3 runs 16 residues. Trimming cost V 8 bases and J 6 bases, with 23 bases left between them. The CDR3 DNA reads as TGTGCCAGCGCAAAGGCGGCCCGGCGGGATGGTCAGCCCCAGCATTTT. Its translation is CASAKAARRDGQPQHF.

The CDR3 sequence: CAWSQGHLYEQYF. CDR3 DNA sequence: TGTGCCTGGAGTCAGGGACACCTCTACGAGCAGTACTTC. The chain recombines TRBV30 with TRBJ2-7; a possible D gene is TRBD1 (6 bases). Per the germline V gene, CDR1 is GTSNPN and CDR2 is SVGIG (reference sequence). V was shortened by 2 bases and J by 3 bases, with 11 bases between the two germline ends. This CDR3 is built from 13 residues.

The chain uses TRBV5-6 and TRBJ2-2; D call uncertain. Germline V gives CDR1 SGHDT, CDR2 YYEEEE. The CDR3 covers 12 residues. Trimming removed 1 base at V and 7 bases at J, with 5 bases between. CDR3 sequence (DNA): TGTGCCAGCAGCTTGTCCAACGGGGAGCTGTTTTTT. This translates into CASSLSNGELFF.

This chain connects TRBV19 to TRBJ1-5; D ambiguous. Deletions cut 3 bases from V and 10 bases from J, with 10 bases between. CDR1 and CDR2 (germline): LNHDA, SQIVND (reference sequence). CDR3 length equals 12 residues. CDR3 DNA: TGTGCCAGTAGTATTCGGGAGGGCCCCCAGCATTTT. Amino acids: CASSIREGPQHF.

The V gene is TRBV6-5, the J gene TRBJ1-5; 7 nucleotides align to TRBD1. V shed 6 bases, J shed 0 bases, and the junction held 2 bases outside the gene matches. The V gene's germline CDR1 is MNHEY and CDR2 SVGAGI. The CDR3 covers 14 residues. Written as DNA, the CDR3 is TGTGCCAGCAGGCACAGGGGTAGCAATCAGCCCCAGCATTTT. Protein sequence: CASRHRGSNQPQHF.